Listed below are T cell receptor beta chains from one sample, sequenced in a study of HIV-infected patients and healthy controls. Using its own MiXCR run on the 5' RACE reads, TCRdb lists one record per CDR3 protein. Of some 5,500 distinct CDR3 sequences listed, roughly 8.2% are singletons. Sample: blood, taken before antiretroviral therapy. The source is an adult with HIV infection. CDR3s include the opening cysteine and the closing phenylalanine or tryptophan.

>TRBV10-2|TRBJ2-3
CASSDSGPLPTPSTDTQYF
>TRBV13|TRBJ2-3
CASSLGGREGDTQYF
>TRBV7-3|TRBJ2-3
CASSLSTLTDTQYF
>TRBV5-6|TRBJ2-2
CASSLVGDSSTGELFF
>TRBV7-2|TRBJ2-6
CASSLGWLSNSGANVLTF
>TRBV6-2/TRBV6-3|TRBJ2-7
CASSYGLAYEQYF
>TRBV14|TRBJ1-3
CASSQVVNSGNTIYF
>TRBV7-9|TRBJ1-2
CASSQMSGTGDGYTF
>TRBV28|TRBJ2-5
CASSLLGGGETQYF
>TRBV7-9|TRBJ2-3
CASTPWAGGTTDTQYF
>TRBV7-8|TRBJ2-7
CASSLERREGLSYEQYF
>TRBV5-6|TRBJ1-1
CASSLSRQINTEAFF
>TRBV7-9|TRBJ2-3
CASSPTSGPTDTQYF
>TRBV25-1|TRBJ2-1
CASGRMGGLNEQFF
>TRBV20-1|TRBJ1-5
CSARVPGQGRISVQPQHF
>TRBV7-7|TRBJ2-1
CASSLAAGPRNEQFF
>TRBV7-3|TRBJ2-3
CASSLIPSGSQYF
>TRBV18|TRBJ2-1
CASSPRGGAQNEQFF
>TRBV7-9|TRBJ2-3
CASCPGGGTDTQYF
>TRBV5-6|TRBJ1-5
CASSLGRQSNQPQHF
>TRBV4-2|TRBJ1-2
CASSQAFSTNYGYTF
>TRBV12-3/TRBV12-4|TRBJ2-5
CASSPGWTGLGETQYF
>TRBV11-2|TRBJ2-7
CASSLGQREVQYF
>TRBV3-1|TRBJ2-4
CASSQVLLRAKNIQYF
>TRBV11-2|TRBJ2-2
CASSLDASRLIGELFF
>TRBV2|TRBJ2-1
CASSEGRQTSYNEQFF
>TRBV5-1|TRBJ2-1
CASRLIGDNEQFF
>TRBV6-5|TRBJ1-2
CASSSRRTGYTF
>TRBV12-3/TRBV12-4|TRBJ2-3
CASSWSRSTDTQYF
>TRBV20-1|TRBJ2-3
CSARDPPGLAGGTDTQYF
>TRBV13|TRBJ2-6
CASSLDSRSGANVLTF
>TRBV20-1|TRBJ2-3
CSARDRASRDTQYF
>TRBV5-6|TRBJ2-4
CASSPDGQGALVQYF